This T cell receptor beta chain was profiled in a study of blood T cell repertoires in COVID-19. Study background: PBMCs, B-cell-depleted T cells, or T cells were the source of the cDNA or gDNA that made up the material.

This CDR3 has 14 residues. The ends lost 4 bases at V and 6 bases at J; junction bases unmatched: 3. Per the germline V gene, CDR1 is SGHAT and CDR2 is FQNNGV. Repertoires were generated with immunoSEQ multiplex PCR, while TCRdb's copy carries only in-frame clones and drops some. The repertoire holds 300,000 or so clones, with 90% as singletons. Cohorts were determined from participant-reported clinical history. The chain combines TRBV11-2 with TRBJ1-1; TRBD1 agrees at 12 bases. The sequence was collected from a man between 60 and 75 years old who had recovered from COVID-19. The specimen sequenced was PBMCs or T cells enriched from blood (not recorded which). CDR3 in DNA: TGTGCCAGCAGCTGGGACAGGGGGCTAGCTGAAGCTTTCTTT. As protein: CASSWDRGLAEAFF.